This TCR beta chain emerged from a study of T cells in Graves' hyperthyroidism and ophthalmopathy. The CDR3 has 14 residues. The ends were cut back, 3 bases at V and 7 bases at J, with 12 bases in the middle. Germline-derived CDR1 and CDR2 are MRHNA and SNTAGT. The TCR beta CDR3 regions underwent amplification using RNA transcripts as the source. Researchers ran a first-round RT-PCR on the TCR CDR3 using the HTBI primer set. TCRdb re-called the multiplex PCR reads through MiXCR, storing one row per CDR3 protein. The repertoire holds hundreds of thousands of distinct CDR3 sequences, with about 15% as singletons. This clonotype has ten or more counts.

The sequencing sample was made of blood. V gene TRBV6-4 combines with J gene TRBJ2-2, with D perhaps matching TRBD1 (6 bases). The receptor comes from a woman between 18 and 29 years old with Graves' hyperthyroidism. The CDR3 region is CASSEGAEGGELFF. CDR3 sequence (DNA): TGTGCCAGCAGTGAGGGGGCGGAAGGCGGGGAGCTGTTTTTT.